This entry lists 7 T cell receptor beta chains sequenced from one sample in a study of response to subunit inactivated influenza vaccine. TCRdb re-analysed the RT-PCR reads in MiXCR, keeping a single row per CDR3 protein. The sample has 600,000 to 850,000 distinct CDR3 sequences, 14% seen once. The sequences come from PBMCs from blood, collected approximately 15 days before vaccination. The receptors come from a man aged 45-65 years who received an inactivated influenza vaccine.

This chain uses TRBV12-3 or TRBV12-4 with TRBJ1-3, with TRBD1 as a possible D gene (5 bases). This CDR3 spans 16 amino acids. V was trimmed by 5 bases and J by 2 bases, leaving 16 bases between them. The CDR3 region is CASSQGRITAGNTIYF. Written as DNA, the CDR3 is TGTGCCAGCAGTCAGGGAAGAATAACAGCTGGAAACACCATATATTTT.

This clonotype was picked up a small number of times. The chain couples TRBV28 to TRBJ2-7; TRBD1 agrees at 10 bases. The trim removed 2 bases at V and 1 base at J, leaving 2 bases unmatched. The CDR3 sequence is 15 residues long. CDR1 MDHEN and CDR2 SYDVKM come from the germline V gene. The CDR3 protein is CASSLTDRGSYEQYF. The CDR3 DNA is TGTGCCAGCAGTTTAACGGACAGGGGGTCCTACGAGCAGTACTTC.

This clonotype came up a few times. The chain employs TRBV7-9 and TRBJ2-1, with 10 nucleotides matching TRBD2. The trim removed 2 bases at V and 5 bases at J, leaving 3 bases unmatched. Germline loops: CDR1 SEHNR, CDR2 FQNEAQ (reference sequence). The CDR3 totals 15 residues. The CDR3 sequence: CASSLFLAGDNEQFF. The CDR3 DNA reads TGTGCCAGCAGCTTATTTCTAGCGGGGGACAATGAGCAGTTCTTC.

CDR3 in amino acids: CASSQVGRGTEAFF. The CDR3 DNA reads as TGCGCCAGCAGCCAAGTCGGTAGGGGAACTGAAGCTTTCTTT. The chain employs TRBV4-1 and TRBJ1-1; the D gene is possibly TRBD1 (5 bases). Germline CDR1 is MGHRA and CDR2 is YSYEKL. Trimming took 1 base from V and 5 from J, leaving 11 bases between them. The CDR3 covers 14 residues.

This clonotype was found once. Here the CDR3 reads CASSYEGSGGPGAFF. The CDR3 DNA reads as TGTGCCAGCAGTTACGAGGGGAGTGGAGGACCTGGAGCTTTCTTT. The chain combines TRBV6-5 with TRBJ1-1; D may be TRBD1 (5 bases). Trimming cost V 2 bases and J 10 bases, with 20 bases left between them. The CDR3 is made up of 15 amino acids. Per the germline V gene, CDR1 is MNHEY and CDR2 is SVGAGI.

This clonotype was recorded a few times. The V call is TRBV6-2 or TRBV6-3, the J call TRBJ2-5; TRBD2 might be the D (6 bases). Germline V gives CDR1 MNHEY, CDR2 SVGEGT. CDR3 size: 12 residues. V gave up 10 bases and J gave up 5 bases, with 14 bases separating them. In DNA form, the CDR3 reads TGTGCCACCCGGGTCGGAGGGGAGACCCAGTACTTC. It encodes CATRVGGETQYF.

This clonotype was picked up many times. The rearrangement uses TRBV28 and TRBJ1-2; D call uncertain. The ends were cut back, 2 bases at V and 5 bases at J, with 18 bases in the middle. The CDR3 has 16 residues. Germline V CDR1 and CDR2: MDHEN, SYDVKM. The DNA for the CDR3 is TGTGCCAGCAGTTTAGTTTCGGGCAGTACCCGATATGGCTACACCTTC. This codes for CASSLVSGSTRYGYTF.